The 13 T cell receptor beta chains listed next were all sequenced from one sample in a study of T cells in Graves' hyperthyroidism and ophthalmopathy. Amplified TCR beta CDR3 regions derived from RNA transcripts. Primed by the HTBI set, a first-round RT-PCR was run on the TCR CDR3. Using its own MiXCR run on the multiplex PCR reads, TCRdb lists one record per CDR3 protein. The table shows more than 350,000 distinct CDR3 sequences, with roughly 15% occurring only once. What was sequenced was blood. Receptors originate from a woman in her fifties or sixties with Graves' ophthalmopathy.

In this sample, this clonotype turned up many times. The CDR3 is CASLKAVRPTDTQYF. CDR3 DNA sequence: TGTGCCAGCCTTAAGGCGGTGAGACCCACAGATACGCAGTATTTT. V and J are TRBV28 and TRBJ2-3; unclear D gene. The CDR3 is made up of 15 amino acids. Deletions cut 8 bases from V and 2 bases from J, with 17 bases between. The germline gives CDR1 MDHEN, CDR2 SYDVKM.

CDR3 in amino acids: CASSSPGQGAGETQYF. In DNA form, the CDR3 reads TGTGCCAGTAGTAGCCCGGGACAGGGGGCTGGAGAGACCCAGTACTTC. This sequence joins TRBV19 and TRBJ2-5; TRBD1 agrees at 12 bases. Trimming removed 4 bases from V and 4 bases from J; junction bases left unmatched: 7. The CDR3 runs to 16 residues. Germline V gene lookup returns CDR1 LNHDA and CDR2 SQIVND (reference sequence).

This clonotype appeared many times. V and J are TRBV28 and TRBJ2-7; 7 bases line up with TRBD1. There are 16 residues in the CDR3. The germline gives CDR1 MDHEN, CDR2 SYDVKM. After removal of 6 bases from V and 1 base from J, the junction contained 12 bases not matched to a gene. The CDR3 reads CASSSPGQAHSYEQYF. For the CDR3, the DNA is TGTGCCAGCAGCTCGCCCGGACAGGCGCATTCCTACGAGCAGTACTTC.

Comments on this clonotype: Being one base from a much bigger clone, this may be a read error. The chain has TRBV7-9 and TRBJ2-5; TRBD1 matches 7 bases. This CDR3 has 13 amino acids. Germline V gene lookup returns CDR1 SEHNR and CDR2 FQNEAQ (reference sequence). CDR3 in amino acids: CASRRDRKETRYF. The CDR3 DNA is TGTGCCAGCAGGAGGGACAGAAAAGAGACCCGGTACTTC.

This clonotype appeared a few times. The chain is built from TRBV9 and TRBJ2-1; 8 bases are shared with TRBD2. Germline loops: CDR1 SGDLS, CDR2 YYNGEE. The CDR3 is made up of 16 amino acids. The V and J ends lost 4 bases and 7 bases, in that order; junction bases with no gene match: 13. The DNA of the CDR3 is TGTGCCAGCAGCCCCCGGGGTAGCGGGGACGTTAATGAGCAGTTCTTC. Protein product: CASSPRGSGDVNEQFF.

This clonotype turned up a few times. V is TRBV6-1 and J is TRBJ2-3; D gene uncertain. This CDR3 is built from 13 residues. V was trimmed by 10 bases and J by 5 bases, leaving 16 bases between them. CDR1 and CDR2 from the germline V gene are MNHNS and SASEGT. DNA of the CDR3: TGTGCCACCAAACAGAACCCCCGAGATACGCAGTATTTT. Translated: CATKQNPRDTQYF.

In regard to this clonotype: This clone may be a read error of a much larger clone one base away. The rearrangement links TRBV6-1 to TRBJ2-7; a weak D match, TRBD2 (7 bases). Trimming stripped 6 bases from V and 3 bases from J, with 18 bases between. Germline V lookup: CDR1 MNHNS, CDR2 SASEGT. This CDR3 region has 15 residues. The CDR3 nucleotides read TGTGCCAGCAGCCGAGGACTAGGGGGAGTCTACGAGCAGTACTTC. It encodes CASSRGLGGVYEQYF.

The rearrangement joins TRBV29-1 to TRBJ1-2, with D possibly matching TRBD1 (5 bases). Germline V gene lookup returns CDR1 SQVTM and CDR2 ANQGSEA. The CDR3 has 12 residues. Trimming cost V 4 bases and J 6 bases, with 12 bases left between them. The CDR3 DNA is TGCAGCGTTGCCGGGACGGTCGATGGCTACACCTTC. This gives the protein CSVAGTVDGYTF.

This clonotype appeared a few times. This chain links TRBV29-1 with TRBJ1-2; possible D gene TRBD1, 5 bases. The CDR3 covers 15 residues. Germline CDR1 and CDR2: SQVTM and ANQGSEA. The V end lost 2 bases, the J end lost 5 bases, and 18 bases lay between the germline ends. CDR3 sequence reads: CSVETWEQGDYGYTF. In DNA, the CDR3 is TGCAGCGTTGAAACATGGGAGCAGGGTGATTATGGCTACACCTTC.

Remarks on this clonotype: A much larger clone lies one base from this, so it may be a read error. The chain has TRBV28 and TRBJ2-5; the D gene is possibly TRBD1 (6 bases). The J call may be in error: the DNA end matches TRBJ2-1 better. Germline-derived CDR1 and CDR2 are MDHEN and SYDVKM. The CDR3 consists of 16 residues. CDR3 protein: CASSHFGGQFQETQFF. CDR3 in DNA: TGTGCCAGCAGTCACTTCGGCGGACAGTTTCAAGAGACCCAGTTCTTC.

This clonotype was found a few times. The V call is TRBV29-1, the J call TRBJ1-2; D gene uncertain. Looked up from germline, CDR1 is SQVTM and CDR2 is ANQGSEA. This CDR3 contains 14 residues. V was cut by 2 bases and J by 2 bases, with 12 bases left in between. CDR3 sequence reads: CSVEIPGKNYGYTF. In DNA, the CDR3 is TGCAGCGTTGAAATACCAGGAAAGAACTATGGCTACACCTTC.

The rearrangement links TRBV6-1 to TRBJ2-7; D gene uncertain. The CDR3 loop spans 10 amino acids. The V end lost 7 bases, the J end lost 3 bases, and 4 bases lay between the germline ends. From germline, CDR1 is MNHNS and CDR2 SASEGT. The CDR3 loop reads CASNHYEQYF. The DNA for the CDR3 is TGTGCCAGCAACCACTACGAGCAGTACTTC.

This clonotype was recorded at least ten times. The chain has TRBV12-3 or TRBV12-4 and TRBJ2-6, with 10 nucleotides matching TRBD1. CDR3 length equals 17 residues. The junction had 10 bases not matched to a gene; V was cut back by 7 bases and J by 4 bases. The CDR3 DNA reads TGTGCCAGCACCCGGGACAGGGGACCTTCCGGGGCCAACGTCCTGACTTTC. Its protein product is CASTRDRGPSGANVLTF.